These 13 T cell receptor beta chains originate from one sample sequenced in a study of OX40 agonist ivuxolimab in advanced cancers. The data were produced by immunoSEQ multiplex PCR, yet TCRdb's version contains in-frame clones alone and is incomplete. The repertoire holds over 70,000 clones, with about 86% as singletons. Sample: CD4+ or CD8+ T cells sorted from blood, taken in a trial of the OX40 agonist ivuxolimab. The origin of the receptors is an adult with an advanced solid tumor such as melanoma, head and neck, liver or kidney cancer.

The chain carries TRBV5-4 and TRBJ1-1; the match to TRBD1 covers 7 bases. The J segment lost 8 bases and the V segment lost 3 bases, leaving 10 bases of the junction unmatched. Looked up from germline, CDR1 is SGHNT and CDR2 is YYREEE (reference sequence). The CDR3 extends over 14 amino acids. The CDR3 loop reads CASSYDRALSEAFF. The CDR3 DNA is TGTGCCAGCAGCTACGACAGGGCCCTTTCAGAAGCTTTCTTT. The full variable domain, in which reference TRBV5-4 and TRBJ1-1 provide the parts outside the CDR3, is ETGVTQSPTHLIKTRGQQVTLRCSSQSGHNTVSWYQQALGQGPQFIFQYYREEENGRGNFPPRFSGLQFPNYSSELNVNALELDDSALYLCASSYDRALSEAFFGQGTRLTVV.

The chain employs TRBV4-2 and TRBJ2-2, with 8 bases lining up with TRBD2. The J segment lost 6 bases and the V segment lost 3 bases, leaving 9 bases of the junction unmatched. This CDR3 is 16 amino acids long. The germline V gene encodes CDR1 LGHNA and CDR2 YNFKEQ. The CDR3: CASSQPLAGGPGELFF. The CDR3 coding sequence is TGTGCCAGCAGCCAGCCCTTGGCGGGGGGTCCCGGGGAGCTGTTTTTT.

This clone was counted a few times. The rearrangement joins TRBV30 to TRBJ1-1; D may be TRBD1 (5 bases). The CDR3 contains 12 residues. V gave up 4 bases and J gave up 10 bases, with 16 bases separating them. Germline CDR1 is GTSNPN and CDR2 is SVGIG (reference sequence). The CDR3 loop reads CAWKPGLTVAFF. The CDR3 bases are TGTGCCTGGAAGCCAGGGCTGACAGTAGCTTTCTTT.

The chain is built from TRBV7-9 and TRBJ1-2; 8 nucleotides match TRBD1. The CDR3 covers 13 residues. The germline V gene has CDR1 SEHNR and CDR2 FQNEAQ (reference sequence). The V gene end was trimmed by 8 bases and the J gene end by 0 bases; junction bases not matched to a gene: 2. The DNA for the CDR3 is TGTGCCAGCGGACAGGGCCCTAACTATGGCTACACCTTC. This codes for CASGQGPNYGYTF.

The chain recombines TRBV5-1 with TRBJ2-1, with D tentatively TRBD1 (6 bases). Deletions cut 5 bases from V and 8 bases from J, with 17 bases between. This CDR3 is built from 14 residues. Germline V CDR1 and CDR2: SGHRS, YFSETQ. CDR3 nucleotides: TGCGCCAGCAGGTCGACAGGATCTATCGATGAGCAGTTCTTC. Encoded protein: CASRSTGSIDEQFF. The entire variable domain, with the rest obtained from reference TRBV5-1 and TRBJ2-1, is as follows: KAGVTQTPRYLIKTRGQQVTLSCSPISGHRSVSWYQQTPGQGLQFLFEYFSETQRNKGNFPGRFSGRQFSNSRSEMNVSTLELGDSALYLCASRSTGSIDEQFFGPGTRLTVL.

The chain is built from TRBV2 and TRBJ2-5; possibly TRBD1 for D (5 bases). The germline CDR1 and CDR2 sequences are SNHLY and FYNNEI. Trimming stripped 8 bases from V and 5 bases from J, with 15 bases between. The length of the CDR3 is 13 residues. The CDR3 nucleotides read TGTGCCAGCTCCAAGGGGCGCGTGGAGACCCAGTACTTC. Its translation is CASSKGRVETQYF.

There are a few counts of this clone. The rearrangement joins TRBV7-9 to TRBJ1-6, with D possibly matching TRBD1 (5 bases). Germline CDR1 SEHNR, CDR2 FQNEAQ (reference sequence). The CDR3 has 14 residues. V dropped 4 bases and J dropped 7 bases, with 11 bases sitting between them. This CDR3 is CASSYGTENSPLHF. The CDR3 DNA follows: TGTGCCAGCAGCTATGGGACGGAGAATTCACCCCTCCACTTT.

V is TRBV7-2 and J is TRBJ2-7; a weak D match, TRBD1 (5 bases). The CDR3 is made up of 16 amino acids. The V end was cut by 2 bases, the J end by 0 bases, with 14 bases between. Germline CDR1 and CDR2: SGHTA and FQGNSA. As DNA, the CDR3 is TGTGCCAGCAGCTTAATCGTTGAGGACATCTCCTACGAGCAGTACTTC. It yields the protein CASSLIVEDISYEQYF.

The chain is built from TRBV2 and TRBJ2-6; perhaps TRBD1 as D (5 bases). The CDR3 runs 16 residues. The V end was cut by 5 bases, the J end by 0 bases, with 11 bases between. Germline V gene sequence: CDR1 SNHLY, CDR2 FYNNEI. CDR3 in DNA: TGTGCCAGCAGTAGACAGAAATTCTCTGGGGCCAACGTCCTGACTTTC. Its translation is CASSRQKFSGANVLTF.

The CDR3, as DNA: TGTGCCTGGGAGTTTACGAACCACGAGCAGTACTTC. This sequence encodes CAWEFTNHEQYF. V gene TRBV30 combines with J gene TRBJ2-7, with unresolved D. V lost 5 bases and J 5 bases, leaving 13 bases between the germline ends. In germline, CDR1 is GTSNPN, CDR2 SVGIG (reference sequence). The CDR3 runs to 12 residues.

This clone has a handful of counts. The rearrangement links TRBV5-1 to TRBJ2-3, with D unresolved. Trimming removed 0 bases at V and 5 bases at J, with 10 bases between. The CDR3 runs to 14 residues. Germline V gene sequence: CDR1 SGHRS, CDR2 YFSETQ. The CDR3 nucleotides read TGCGCCAGCAGCTTGGGCTCCTCCCAAGATACGCAGTATTTT. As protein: CASSLGSSQDTQYF.

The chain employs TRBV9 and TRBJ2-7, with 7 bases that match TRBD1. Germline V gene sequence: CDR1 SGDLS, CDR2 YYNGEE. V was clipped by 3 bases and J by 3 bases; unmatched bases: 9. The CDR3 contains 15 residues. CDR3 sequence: CASSARDRVGYEQYF. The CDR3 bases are TGTGCCAGCAGCGCTCGTGACAGGGTAGGCTACGAGCAGTACTTC.

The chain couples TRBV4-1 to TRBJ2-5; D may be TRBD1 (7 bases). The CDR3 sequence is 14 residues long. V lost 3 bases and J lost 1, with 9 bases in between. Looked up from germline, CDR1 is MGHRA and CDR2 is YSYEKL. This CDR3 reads CASSHRGAQETQYF. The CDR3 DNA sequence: TGCGCCAGCAGCCACAGGGGGGCCCAAGAGACCCAGTACTTC.